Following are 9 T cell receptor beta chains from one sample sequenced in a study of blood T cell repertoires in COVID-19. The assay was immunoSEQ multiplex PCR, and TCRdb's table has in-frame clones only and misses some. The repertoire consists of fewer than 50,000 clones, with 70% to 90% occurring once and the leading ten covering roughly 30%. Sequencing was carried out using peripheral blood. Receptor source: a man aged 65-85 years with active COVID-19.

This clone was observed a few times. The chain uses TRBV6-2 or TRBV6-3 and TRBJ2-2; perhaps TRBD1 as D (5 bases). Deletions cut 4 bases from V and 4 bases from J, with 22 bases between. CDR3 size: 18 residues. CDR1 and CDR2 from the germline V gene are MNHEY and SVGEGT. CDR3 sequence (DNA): TGTGCCAGCAGTTCCCAAACGCCTACGCAGGGCGTCACCGGGGAGCTGTTTTTT. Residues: CASSSQTPTQGVTGELFF.

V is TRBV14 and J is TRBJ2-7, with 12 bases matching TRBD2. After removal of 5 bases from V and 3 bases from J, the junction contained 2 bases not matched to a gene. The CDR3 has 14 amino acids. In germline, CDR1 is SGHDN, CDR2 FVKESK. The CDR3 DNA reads TGTGCCAGCAGCTCGGGACTAGCGGGCTACGAGCAGTACTTC. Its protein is CASSSGLAGYEQYF.

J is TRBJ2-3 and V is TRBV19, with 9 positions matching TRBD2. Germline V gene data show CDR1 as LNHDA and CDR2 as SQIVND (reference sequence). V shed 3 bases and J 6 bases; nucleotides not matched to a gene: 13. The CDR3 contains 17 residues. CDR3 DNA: TGTGCCAGTAGTATTCGACTAGCGGACCCCTTCTGGGATACGCAGTATTTT. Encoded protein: CASSIRLADPFWDTQYF.

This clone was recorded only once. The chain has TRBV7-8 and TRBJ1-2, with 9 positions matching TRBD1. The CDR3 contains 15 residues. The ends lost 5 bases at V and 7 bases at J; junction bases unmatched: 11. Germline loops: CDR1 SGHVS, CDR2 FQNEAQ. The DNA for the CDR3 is TGTGCCAGCAGCACCCGAAGACAGGGGGATTTTGGCTACACCTTC. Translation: CASSTRRQGDFGYTF. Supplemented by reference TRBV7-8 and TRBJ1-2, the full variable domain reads GAGVSQSPRYKVAKRGQDVALRCDPISGHVSLFWYQQALGQGPEFLTYFQNEAQLDKSGLPSDRFFAERPEGSVSTLKIQRTQQEDSAVYLCASSTRRQGDFGYTFGSGTRLTVV.

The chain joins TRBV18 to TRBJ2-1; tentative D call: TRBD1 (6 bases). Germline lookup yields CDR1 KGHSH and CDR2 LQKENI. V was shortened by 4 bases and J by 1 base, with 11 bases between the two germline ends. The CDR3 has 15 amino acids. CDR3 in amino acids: CASSRGPPSYNEQFF. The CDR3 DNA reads TGTGCCAGCTCACGGGGGCCCCCGTCCTACAATGAGCAGTTCTTC.

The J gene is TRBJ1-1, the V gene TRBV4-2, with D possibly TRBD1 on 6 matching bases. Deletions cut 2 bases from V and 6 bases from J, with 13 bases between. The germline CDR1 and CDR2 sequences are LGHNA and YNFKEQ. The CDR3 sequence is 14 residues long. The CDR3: CASSQPGQYPEAFF. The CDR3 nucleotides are TGTGCCAGCAGCCAACCTGGACAGTACCCTGAAGCTTTCTTT.

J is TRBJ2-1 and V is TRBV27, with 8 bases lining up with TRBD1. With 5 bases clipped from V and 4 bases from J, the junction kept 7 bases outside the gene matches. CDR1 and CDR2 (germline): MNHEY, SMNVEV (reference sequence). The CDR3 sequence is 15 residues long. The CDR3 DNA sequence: TGTGCCAGCAGTATACACAGGGGGAATTACAATGAGCAGTTCTTC. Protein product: CASSIHRGNYNEQFF.

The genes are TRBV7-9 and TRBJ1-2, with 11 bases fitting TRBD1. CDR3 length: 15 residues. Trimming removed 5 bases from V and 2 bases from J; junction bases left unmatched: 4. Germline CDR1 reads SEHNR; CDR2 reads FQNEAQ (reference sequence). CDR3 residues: CASSTDRGRNYGYTF. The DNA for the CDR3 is TGTGCCAGCAGCACGGACAGGGGGCGAAACTATGGCTACACCTTC.

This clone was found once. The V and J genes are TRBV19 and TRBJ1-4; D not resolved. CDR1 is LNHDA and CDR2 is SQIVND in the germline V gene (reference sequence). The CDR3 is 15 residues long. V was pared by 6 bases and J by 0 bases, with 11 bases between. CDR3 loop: CASRTAVATNEKLFF. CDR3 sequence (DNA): TGTGCCAGTAGGACTGCAGTTGCAACTAATGAAAAACTGTTTTTT. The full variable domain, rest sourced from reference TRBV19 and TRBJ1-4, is DGGITQSPKYLFRKEGQNVTLSCEQNLNHDAMYWYRQDPGQGLRLIYYSQIVNDFQKGDIAEGYSVSREKKESFPLTVTSAQKNPTAFYLCASRTAVATNEKLFFGSGTQLSVL.